This TCR beta chain was identified during a study of technical replicates of blood from four donors. The CDR3 is made up of 15 amino acids. The junction had 7 bases not matched to a gene; V was cut back by 0 bases and J by 5 bases. Germline lookup yields CDR1 ENHRY and CDR2 SYGVKD. Data came from immunoSEQ multiplex PCR; TCRdb stores just in-frame clones and leaves some out. The sample includes approximately 85,000 clones, approximately 93% of them seen just once. This clone was counted a single time. Material for sequencing was T cells isolated from PBMCs. This chain connects TRBV10-3 to TRBJ2-7, with 7 positions matching TRBD2. This receptor was taken from a human donor in good health. CDR3 coding DNA: TGTGCCATCAGTGAGTCGGCGTTAGCGGGTGACGAGCAGTACTTC. Amino acid sequence: CAISESALAGDEQYF.